The 14 T cell receptor beta chains presented below share a single source sample, sequenced in a study of blood T cell repertoires in COVID-19 (dated by TCRdb to 2018 to 2021). The receptor library was made with the immunoSEQ multiplex PCR assay. This immuneACCESS table, as held by TCRdb, lists in-frame sequences with V and J called but not all clones. Of the missing ones, under half trace to an unresolved V gene in checked studies; the others have no known cause. For this sample the table gives about 340,000 clones, of which about 92% were detected only once. The top ten hold approximately 18% of the sample. Sequenced material: PBMCs or T cells enriched from blood (not recorded which). The receptors here all came from a woman between 25 and 40 years old who had recovered from COVID-19.

V and J are TRBV5-6 and TRBJ1-1; no reliable D call. This CDR3 spans 14 amino acids. Per the germline V gene, CDR1 is SGHDT and CDR2 is YYEEEE. The V and J ends lost 0 bases and 1 base respectively, with 7 bases between them. As DNA, the CDR3 is TGTGCCAGCAGCTTGGGGTGGAGGAACACTGAAGCTTTCTTT. This encodes CASSLGWRNTEAFF.

CDR3 coding DNA: TGTGCCAGCAGTTTTATAGCGGGAGCTTATGGGGGCACAGATACGCAGTATTTT. Residues: CASSFIAGAYGGTDTQYF. This chain connects TRBV28 to TRBJ2-3; 9 nucleotides agree with TRBD2. J was trimmed by 1 base and V by 3 bases; bases with no gene match: 11. Germline values: CDR1 MDHEN, CDR2 SYDVKM. This CDR3 is 18 amino acids long.

This clone appeared once. The chain carries TRBV13 and TRBJ2-5, with TRBD2 identical over 13 bases. The CDR3 extends over 16 amino acids. Per germline, CDR1 PRHDT and CDR2 FYEKMQ (reference sequence). The V and J ends lost 5 bases and 5 bases, in that order; junction bases with no gene match: 8. CDR3 amino acids: CASSQGLAGRSETQYF. DNA for the CDR3: TGTGCCAGCAGCCAGGGACTAGCGGGGCGCTCTGAGACCCAGTACTTC.

The gene calls are TRBV4-2 and TRBJ1-2; 9 bases fit TRBD1. The germline V gene has CDR1 LGHNA and CDR2 YNFKEQ. J gave up 6 bases and V 1 base, and 6 bases lay outside the gene matches. The CDR3 covers 15 residues. DNA for the CDR3: TGTGCCAGCAGCCAAGTGGGCGACAGGGGGGATGGCTACACCTTC. This sequence encodes CASSQVGDRGDGYTF.

The chain carries TRBV7-3 and TRBJ2-1; 13 bases map to TRBD2. The CDR3 covers 16 residues. Germline V gene data show CDR1 as SGHTA and CDR2 as FQGTGA. V was pared by 1 base and J by 9 bases, with 6 bases of the junction left unmatched. The CDR3 DNA reads as TGTGCCAGCAGCTTAAGTGGGACTAGCGGGGCTGGTGAGCAGTTCTTC. It is translated as CASSLSGTSGAGEQFF.

The chain recombines TRBV13 with TRBJ2-3; TRBD2 matches 11 bases. The V and J ends lost 5 bases and 0 bases, in that order; junction bases with no gene match: 19. Germline values: CDR1 PRHDT, CDR2 FYEKMQ (reference sequence). The CDR3 covers 21 residues. CDR3 nucleotides: TGTGCCAGCAGCAACATCGTAGGGGTACTAGCGGGAGCGGTAAGCACAGATACGCAGTATTTT. Its translation: CASSNIVGVLAGAVSTDTQYF.

The CDR3 region is CASSSPRLAGVETQYF. For the CDR3, the DNA is TGTGCCAGCAGTTCCCCTCGACTAGCGGGAGTAGAGACCCAGTACTTC. The gene calls are TRBV27 and TRBJ2-5, with 12 bases identical to TRBD2. V was pared by 4 bases and J by 4 bases, with 7 bases of the junction left unmatched. In germline, CDR1 is MNHEY, CDR2 SMNVEV (reference sequence). There are 16 residues in the CDR3.

The chain is built from TRBV18 and TRBJ2-7, with a possible D match to TRBD2 (6 bases). Per the germline V gene, CDR1 is KGHSH and CDR2 is LQKENI. CDR3 size: 15 residues. Trimming shortened V by 3 bases and J by 1 base, and 13 bases separated the two germline ends. Here the CDR3 DNA reads TGTGCCAGCTCACCGGACCGGGGGACGTCCTACGAGCAGTACTTC. This codes for CASSPDRGTSYEQYF.

J is TRBJ1-1 and V is TRBV6-2 or TRBV6-3; 8 positions match TRBD1. V was pared by 6 bases and J by 5 bases, with 11 bases of the junction left unmatched. Germline CDR1 MNHEY, CDR2 SVGEGT. The CDR3 contains 15 residues. The chain's CDR3 is CASSEMTGVGTEAFF. In DNA form, the CDR3 reads TGTGCCAGCAGCGAAATGACAGGGGTGGGGACTGAAGCTTTCTTT.

This clone occurred a few times. The chain employs TRBV7-3 and TRBJ2-1; TRBD2 agrees at 7 bases. J lost 6 bases, V lost 3 bases, and 5 bases had no gene match. Germline loops: CDR1 SGHTA, CDR2 FQGTGA. This CDR3 is built from 14 residues. This chain's CDR3 is CASSFAGAINEQFF. The DNA for the CDR3 is TGTGCCAGCAGCTTCGCGGGAGCGATCAATGAGCAGTTCTTC.

The rearrangement joins TRBV19 to TRBJ1-2, with D perhaps TRBD1 (6 bases). CDR1 LNHDA and CDR2 SQIVND come from the germline V gene (reference sequence). The CDR3 sequence is 15 residues long. Trimming took 7 bases from V and 4 from J, leaving 19 bases between them. CDR3: CASTLRRTDPYGYTF. In DNA, the CDR3 is TGTGCCAGTACCCTAAGAAGGACAGACCCCTATGGCTACACCTTC.

The gene calls are TRBV5-1 and TRBJ2-5; 9 nucleotides line up with TRBD1. V was clipped by 7 bases and J by 2 bases; unmatched bases: 9. The CDR3 runs to 15 residues. Germline V gene lookup returns CDR1 SGHRS and CDR2 YFSETQ. In DNA, the CDR3 is TGCGCCAGCGCCTACGTAGGACAGGGGCAAGAGACCCAGTACTTC. It translates to CASAYVGQGQETQYF.

V usage is TRBV25-1 and J usage is TRBJ1-6; perhaps TRBD1 as D (6 bases). V was trimmed by 6 bases and J by 7 bases, leaving 19 bases between them. This CDR3 has 16 amino acids. The germline CDR1 and CDR2 sequences are MGHDK and SYGVNS. The CDR3 reads CASRRIDTGFNSPLHF. CDR3 DNA: TGTGCCAGCAGAAGAATTGATACAGGGTTCAATTCACCCCTCCACTTT.

The rearrangement links TRBV27 to TRBJ2-3, with TRBD2 matching over 10 bases. Germline values: CDR1 MNHEY, CDR2 SMNVEV (reference sequence). This CDR3 region has 15 residues. The trim removed 6 bases at V and 6 bases at J, leaving 9 bases unmatched. The CDR3 region has the DNA TGTGCCAGCAGCTGGGAGCGGGAGGGTTTTGATACGCAGTATTTT. It yields the protein CASSWEREGFDTQYF.